The entry below describes one T cell receptor (beta chain). All donors qualified as healthy HIV-negative adults and had experienced no recent acute infections or vaccinations. The DNA input per sorted-subset replicate PCR was 200 ng, corresponding to 28,000 or so T cell genomes. The repertoire was sequenced with immunoSEQ multiplex PCR; TCRdb's copy has only in-frame clones and lacks some. This table holds some 900,000 clones, 60% to 85% found once. The CDR3 contains 11 residues. Trimming pared 5 bases from V and 6 bases from J, leaving 11 bases between. The germline gives CDR1 GTSNPN, CDR2 SVGIG (reference sequence). These data originate in a study of shared clonotypes between healthy human individuals.

This chain uses TRBV30 with TRBJ2-7; D is uncertain. The sample was memory CD4+ T cells sorted from blood. Subset noted: CD45RA-negative fraction. The source is a man aged 18 to 30 in good health. CDR3 sequence reads: CAWGFFPEQYF. As DNA, the CDR3 is TGTGCCTGGGGCTTCTTCCCCGAGCAGTACTTC.